These 12 T cell receptor beta chains came from one sample sequenced in a study of blood T cells in healthy people across ages (dated by TCRdb to about 2015). Library construction relied on 5' RACE. Sequencing took place on an Illumina HiSeq 2500. A second PCR of about 7 to 12 cycles was performed with a sample-barcoded 5' primer and a J-beta primer mix. The public reads were reanalyzed by TCRdb: fastp trimming at Q25, MiXCR alignment, in-frame beta chains only. Rows with one shared CDR3 protein collapse into an entry with the most common genes and DNA. Recorded for this sample are over 500,000 distinct CDR3 sequences; 52% of them occurred a single time. The biggest ten clones account for roughly 13% of the sample. Input material: blood. Receptors originate from an elderly woman in good health.

This clonotype came up many times. The CDR3 protein is CASSLEGNYEQYF. The CDR3 nucleotides are TGTGCCAGCAGTTTAGAGGGAAACTACGAGCAGTACTTC. The chain recombines TRBV28 with TRBJ2-7; tentative D call: TRBD2 (5 bases). V dropped 2 bases and J dropped 3 bases, with 8 bases sitting between them. CDR1 and CDR2 (germline): MDHEN, SYDVKM. This CDR3 is 13 amino acids long.

A remark on this clonotype: The germline gene is not matched at one end of the junction; a read error may be the cause. The rearrangement joins TRBV7-9 to TRBJ2-7, with D unclear. The CDR3 covers 13 residues. CDR1 and CDR2 from the germline V gene are SEHNR and FQNEAQ (reference sequence). The CDR3, as DNA: TGTACCAGCAGCCAAACGGCACCCTACGAGCAGTACTTC. Translating gives CTSSQTAPYEQYF.

The chain links TRBV3-1 to TRBJ1-5; no clear D gene. Trimming pared 3 bases from V and 1 base from J, leaving 7 bases between. This CDR3 is built from 14 residues. CDR1 and CDR2 (germline): LGHDT, YNNKEL (reference sequence). The CDR3 bases are TGTGCCAGCAGCCACAGTCAGAGCAATCAGCCCCAGCATTTT. As protein: CASSHSQSNQPQHF.

Many counts were recorded for this clonotype. The genes are TRBV28 and TRBJ2-7; D gene unclear. The germline V gene encodes CDR1 MDHEN and CDR2 SYDVKM. V lost 7 bases to trimming and J lost 5 bases, with 18 bases between them. The CDR3 totals 14 residues. The CDR3 sequence: CASTLPGPVNEQYF. CDR3 nucleotides: TGTGCCAGCACCTTACCGGGCCCCGTTAACGAGCAGTACTTC.

The V gene is TRBV27, the J gene TRBJ2-2; D call uncertain. V was shortened by 6 bases and J by 6 bases, with 11 bases between the two germline ends. Germline V gene sequence: CDR1 MNHEY, CDR2 SMNVEV (reference sequence). The CDR3 runs to 13 residues. The CDR3 coding sequence is TGTGCCAGCAGCTGCTACCGGGCCGGGGAGCTGTTTTTT. Protein: CASSCYRAGELFF.

This chain joins TRBV9 and TRBJ2-2; 8 bases agree with TRBD2. The germline V gene encodes CDR1 SGDLS and CDR2 YYNGEE. The CDR3 loop spans 16 amino acids. The trim removed 0 bases at V and 4 bases at J, leaving 5 bases unmatched. The CDR3 DNA reads as TGTGCCAGCAGCGTAGCTACGGGAGGGCCCACCGGGGAGCTGTTTTTT. Encoded protein: CASSVATGGPTGELFF.

The chain uses TRBV28 and TRBJ1-1, with D uncertain. CDR3 length: 13 amino acids. Germline V gene data show CDR1 as MDHEN and CDR2 as SYDVKM. The V gene lost 5 bases and the J gene lost 6 bases, with 13 bases spanning the gap. This chain's CDR3 is CASSVEGNAEAFF. CDR3 in DNA: TGTGCCAGCAGTGTCGAGGGTAACGCTGAAGCTTTCTTT.

The CDR3 region is CASSSNWDTQYF. CDR3 sequence (DNA): TGTGCCAGCAGCTCAAATTGGGATACGCAGTATTTT. This chain uses TRBV7-2 with TRBJ2-3; D unresolved. Between the trimmed V and J ends, which lost 4 bases and 6 bases, there was a span of 8 bases. Germline values: CDR1 SGHTA, CDR2 FQGNSA. This CDR3 spans 12 amino acids.

V usage is TRBV7-9 and J usage is TRBJ2-1; 8 bases map to TRBD2. Germline V gene lookup returns CDR1 SEHNR and CDR2 FQNEAQ (reference sequence). V gave up 4 bases and J gave up 5 bases; unmatched junction bases: 10. The CDR3 is 16 residues long. The CDR3 here is CASSWGALSGNNEQFF. The DNA for the CDR3 is TGTGCCAGCAGCTGGGGGGCCCTTAGCGGGAACAATGAGCAGTTCTTC.

This clonotype was recorded a few times. The chain employs TRBV7-9 and TRBJ1-5; maybe TRBD1 (5 bases). With 2 bases removed from V and 5 bases from J, the gap between germline ends came to 7 bases. Per germline, CDR1 SEHNR and CDR2 FQNEAQ (reference sequence). This CDR3 region has 13 residues. The CDR3 reads CASSLIGDQPQHF. The CDR3 DNA sequence: TGTGCCAGCAGCTTAATAGGGGATCAGCCCCAGCATTTT. The full variable domain, in which reference TRBV7-9 and TRBJ1-5 provide the parts outside the CDR3, is DTGVSQNPRHKITKRGQNVTFRCDPISEHNRLYWYRQTLGQGPEFLTYFQNEAQLEKSRLLSDRFSAERPKGSFSTLEIQRTEQGDSAMYLCASSLIGDQPQHFGDGTRLSIL.

V gene TRBV11-2 combines with J gene TRBJ1-6, with TRBD1 as a possible D gene (5 bases). The V end lost 5 bases, the J end lost 9 bases, and 17 bases lay between the germline ends. The CDR3 runs to 15 residues. Germline CDR1 SGHAT, CDR2 FQNNGV. CDR3 loop: CASSPSGGRLSPLHF. In nucleotides, the CDR3 is TGTGCCAGCAGCCCCTCTGGGGGGAGGCTTTCACCCCTCCACTTT.

The chain is built from TRBV14 and TRBJ2-1; 9 bases are shared with TRBD2. The CDR3 has 15 amino acids. V dropped 4 bases and J dropped 4; count of bases not matched to a gene: 5. Germline V gene sequence: CDR1 SGHDN, CDR2 FVKESK. This CDR3 is CASSRGLARYNEQFF. The CDR3 DNA reads as TGTGCCAGCAGCCGGGGACTAGCCAGATACAATGAGCAGTTCTTC.